Presented here are 18 T cell receptor beta chains from one specimen sequenced in a study of blood T cell repertoires in COVID-19. The assay was immunoSEQ multiplex PCR, and TCRdb's table has in-frame clones only and misses some. Here the sample spans about 400,000 clones, 80% to 90% being singletons. The sample taken for sequencing was peripheral blood. The receptors come from a man aged 35-49 years with acute or convalescent COVID-19.

The rearrangement uses TRBV3-1 (or the pseudogene TRBV3-2) and TRBJ2-3, with 9 bases that match TRBD2. The CDR3 sequence is 17 residues long. Germline loops: CDR1 LGHDT, CDR2 YNNKEL (reference sequence). V lost 5 bases, J lost 0 bases, and 9 bases stayed unmatched. CDR3 sequence: CASSSYISGGSTDTQYF. The DNA for the CDR3 is TGTGCCAGCAGCTCGTATATTAGCGGGGGAAGCACAGATACGCAGTATTTT.

The sample holds a few counts of this clone. The chain has TRBV5-1 and TRBJ2-1; TRBD1 agrees at 7 bases. CDR1 is SGHRS and CDR2 is YFSETQ in the germline V gene. The CDR3 has 15 residues. Losses at the gene ends were 5 bases for V and 7 bases for J; bases not matched to a gene: 12. CDR3 sequence: CASSIPLRGRNEQFF. The CDR3 DNA reads TGCGCCAGCAGTATACCTCTAAGGGGGCGGAATGAGCAGTTCTTC. The complete variable domain, with remaining parts taken from reference TRBV5-1 and TRBJ2-1, reads KAGVTQTPRYLIKTRGQQVTLSCSPISGHRSVSWYQQTPGQGLQFLFEYFSETQRNKGNFPGRFSGRQFSNSRSEMNVSTLELGDSALYLCASSIPLRGRNEQFFGPGTRLTVL.

The J gene is TRBJ1-2, the V gene TRBV18; 10 bases match TRBD1. Trimming cost V 2 bases and J 6 bases; bases outside gene matches: 9. The CDR3 extends over 16 amino acids. Germline V lookup: CDR1 KGHSH, CDR2 LQKENI. CDR3 coding DNA: TGTGCCAGCTCACCAGAGGGACAGGGGAAGGTGAATGGCTACACCTTC. Translation gives CASSPEGQGKVNGYTF.

The V and J genes are TRBV9 and TRBJ2-3; D gene unclear. V shed 3 bases and J shed 6 bases, with 8 bases lying between them. Germline loops: CDR1 SGDLS, CDR2 YYNGEE. This CDR3 is 12 amino acids long. The CDR3 here is CASSGEEDTQYF. Written as DNA, the CDR3 is TGTGCCAGCAGCGGAGAGGAGGATACGCAGTATTTT.

Worth noting for this clone: This may be a read error, as it is one base from a much larger clone. V and J are TRBV4-1 and TRBJ2-1; 12 positions match TRBD2. This CDR3 has 19 amino acids. Germline loops: CDR1 MGHRA, CDR2 YSYEKL. V trimming: 4 bases; J trimming: 2 bases; junction bases outside the gene matches: 12. The CDR3 bases are TGCGCCAGCAGCCCTACTGGACTAGCGGGAAGGCCGACCTACAATGAGCAGTTCTTC. This codes for CASSPTGLAGRPTYNEQFF.

CDR3 sequence (DNA): TGTGCCAGCAGCTTGGCCAATCAGGGCTTGAACTATGGCTACACCTTC. Its protein product is CASSLANQGLNYGYTF. V gene TRBV5-4 combines with J gene TRBJ1-2; TRBD1 might be the D (5 bases). Per germline, CDR1 SGHNT and CDR2 YYREEE (reference sequence). The CDR3 length is 16 residues. V was shortened by 0 bases and J by 2 bases, with 14 bases between the two germline ends.

The J gene is TRBJ2-7, the V gene TRBV18, with D tentatively TRBD2 (5 bases). Trimming removed 3 bases at V and 2 bases at J, with 23 bases between. CDR3 length equals 18 residues. Looked up from germline, CDR1 is KGHSH and CDR2 is LQKENI. CDR3 DNA: TGTGCCAGCTCACCGCCACCCTCCCTTCTGGACGGGACCTACGAGCAGTACTTC. It codes for CASSPPPSLLDGTYEQYF.

This chain links TRBV9 with TRBJ2-3, with a weak D call TRBD1 (5 bases). This CDR3 comprises 17 residues. Trimming shortened V by 2 bases and J by 0 bases, and 16 bases separated the two germline ends. The V gene's germline CDR1 is SGDLS and CDR2 YYNGEE. CDR3 DNA: TGTGCCAGCAGCGTCGAACCAGGGTCCCTCAGCACAGATACGCAGTATTTT. Encoded protein: CASSVEPGSLSTDTQYF.

This chain connects TRBV28 to TRBJ2-1; D gene uncertain. Trimming cost V 6 bases and J 2 bases, with 8 bases left between them. The CDR3 totals 13 residues. Per the germline V gene, CDR1 is MDHEN and CDR2 is SYDVKM. This CDR3 is CASSLEAYNEQFF. Written as DNA, the CDR3 is TGTGCCAGCAGCCTAGAGGCCTACAATGAGCAGTTCTTC.

This clone was recorded only once. V and J are TRBV28 and TRBJ2-2; D might be TRBD1 (6 bases). The ends were cut back, 3 bases at V and 6 bases at J, with 14 bases in the middle. Germline CDR1 reads MDHEN; CDR2 reads SYDVKM. The CDR3 sequence is 15 residues long. The CDR3 nucleotides read TGTGCCAGCAGTTTGAACAGGGCCATACCCGGGGAGCTGTTTTTT. As protein: CASSLNRAIPGELFF. Full variable domain (missing parts from reference TRBV28 and TRBJ2-2): DVKVTQSSRYLVKRTGEKVFLECVQDMDHENMFWYRQDPGLGLRLIYFSYDVKMKEKGDIPEGYSVSREKKERFSLILESASTNQTSMYLCASSLNRAIPGELFFGEGSRLTVL.

The chain recombines TRBV6-5 with TRBJ2-4; 7 nucleotides line up with TRBD1. This CDR3 has 13 amino acids. With V trimmed by 4 bases and J by 6 bases, 3 bases remained unmatched. Germline V gene data show CDR1 as MNHEY and CDR2 as SVGAGI. As DNA, the CDR3 is TGTGCCAGCAGTTCGCCAGGGGGAAACATTCAGTACTTC. Protein: CASSSPGGNIQYF.

The CDR3 bases are TGTGCCTGGAGTGAGGCGGAATATGAAAAACTGTTTTTT. This encodes CAWSEAEYEKLFF. The genes are TRBV30 and TRBJ1-4; D gene ambiguous. V lost 1 base and J 6 bases, leaving 9 bases between the germline ends. The germline CDR1 and CDR2 sequences are GTSNPN and SVGIG (reference sequence). The CDR3 is 13 residues long.

The chain recombines TRBV6-1 with TRBJ2-1; 10 bases line up with TRBD2. This CDR3 contains 15 residues. The J segment lost 10 bases and the V segment lost 1 base, leaving 7 bases of the junction unmatched. Per the germline V gene, CDR1 is MNHNS and CDR2 is SASEGT. The CDR3 region is CASSEGRSGGEEQFF. The CDR3 DNA is TGTGCCAGCAGTGAAGGGAGAAGCGGGGGGGAAGAGCAGTTCTTC.

The rearrangement uses TRBV7-2 and TRBJ2-2; D remains unclear. The CDR3 sequence is 12 residues long. CDR1 is SGHTA and CDR2 is FQGNSA in the germline V gene. V was clipped by 5 bases and J by 5 bases, with 6 bases between them. In DNA form, the CDR3 reads TGTGCCAGCAGCCCTTATACCGGGGAGCTGTTTTTT. It codes for CASSPYTGELFF.

The chain combines TRBV12-5 with TRBJ2-7; 9 nucleotides match TRBD2. CDR1 and CDR2 (germline): LGHNT, FRNRAP. The CDR3 runs 16 residues. V gave up 5 bases and J gave up 5 bases; unmatched junction bases: 13. CDR3 residues: CASGLYRSGSGHEQYF. CDR3 bases: TGTGCTAGTGGTCTCTACCGTAGCGGGAGTGGGCACGAGCAGTACTTC.

This chain uses TRBV29-1 with TRBJ2-2; 9 bases are a match to TRBD1. The CDR3 runs to 17 residues. Germline CDR1 and CDR2: SQVTM and ANQGSEA. Trimming at V came to 1 base and at J to 0 bases, leaving 6 bases not matched to a gene. The CDR3 nucleotides read TGCAGCGTTGAAGGTACAGGGGGCCGGGCGAACACCGGGGAGCTGTTTTTT. This translates into CSVEGTGGRANTGELFF.

This chain joins TRBV28 and TRBJ1-5; tentative D call: TRBD1 (6 bases). The CDR3 totals 15 residues. V lost 6 bases to trimming and J lost 5 bases, with 17 bases between them. Germline V gives CDR1 MDHEN, CDR2 SYDVKM. DNA of the CDR3: TGTGCCAGCAGACCAACCGGGACATTTTATCAGCCCCAGCATTTT. Protein product: CASRPTGTFYQPQHF. The full variable domain, in which reference TRBV28 and TRBJ1-5 provide the parts outside the CDR3, is DVKVTQSSRYLVKRTGEKVFLECVQDMDHENMFWYRQDPGLGLRLIYFSYDVKMKEKGDIPEGYSVSREKKERFSLILESASTNQTSMYLCASRPTGTFYQPQHFGDGTRLSIL.

The rearrangement joins TRBV7-8 to TRBJ1-1; tentatively, D is TRBD1 (6 bases). Germline V gives CDR1 SGHVS, CDR2 FQNEAQ. Trimming pared 3 bases from V and 0 bases from J, leaving 26 bases between. The CDR3 extends over 20 amino acids. CDR3 bases: TGTGCCAGCAGCTTGGGGGGGGCTCTATATTCTAAGCTGCTGAACACTGAAGCTTTCTTT. This codes for CASSLGGALYSKLLNTEAFF.